This entry describes one T cell receptor (beta chain). What it recognizes is unknown. This sample includes further DNA sequences coding for the same CDR3. This specimen belongs to a study of cytomegalovirus exposure and HLA in healthy donors. Study-wide context: As an earlier analysis found, about 179 million T cells yielded 117 million unique TCR beta sequences. When fewer than 400 donors were genotyped, about 80% of them were found to fall in the Caucasian-associated ancestry cluster.

60 Vbeta and 13 Jbeta primers were used in PCR. TCRdb keeps only in-frame clones here, not all; method: immunoSEQ multiplex PCR. The table has about 130,000 clones, over 60% seen once. This CDR3 has 13 residues. Trimming removed 6 bases from V and 3 bases from J, with 8 bases in between. The germline V gene has CDR1 SNHLY and CDR2 FYNNEI. General study findings and limits: Rates of TCR association differed by HLA locus in a later analysis, with DRB1 highest and HLA-C lowest. Presence/absence analyses took donor sequencing depth as roughly uniform.

The chain employs TRBV2 and TRBJ1-4; D not certain. Input material: PBMCs. The receptor's source is a female donor in good health and CMV-seropositive. The CDR3 DNA is TGTGCCAGCAGCGGGGATTCTAATGAAAAACTGTTTTTT. Translated, it gives CASSGDSNEKLFF.